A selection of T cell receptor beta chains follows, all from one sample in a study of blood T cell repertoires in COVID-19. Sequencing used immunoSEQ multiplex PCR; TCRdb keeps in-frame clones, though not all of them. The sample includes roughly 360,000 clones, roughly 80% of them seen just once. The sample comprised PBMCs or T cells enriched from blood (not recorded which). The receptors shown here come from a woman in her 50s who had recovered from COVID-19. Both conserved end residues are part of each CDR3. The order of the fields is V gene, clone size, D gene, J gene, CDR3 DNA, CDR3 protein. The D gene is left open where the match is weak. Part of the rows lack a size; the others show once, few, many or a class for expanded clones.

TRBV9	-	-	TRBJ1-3	TGTGCCAGCAGCGTAGGGGGACACAGCTCTGGAAACACCATATATTTT	CASSVGGHSSGNTIYF
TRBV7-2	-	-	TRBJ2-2	TGTGCCAGCAGCTTATGGGGGAGGTCGAACACCGGGGAGCTGTTTTTT	CASSLWGRSNTGELFF
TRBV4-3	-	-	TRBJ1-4	TGCGCCAGCAGCCATCACAGGGTGGGGGCTAATGAAAAACTGTTTTTT	CASSHHRVGANEKLFF
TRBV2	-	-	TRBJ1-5	TGTGCCAGCGGGGGGGATCAGCCCCAGCATTTT	CASGGDQPQHF
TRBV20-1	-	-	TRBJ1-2	TGCAGTGCCACGTCAGGTGGCTACACCTTC	CSATSGGYTF
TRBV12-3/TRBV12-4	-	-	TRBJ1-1	TGTGCCAGCACCGGAAGCGCTGAAGCTTTCTTT	CASTGSAEAFF
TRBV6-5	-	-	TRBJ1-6	TGTGCCAGCAGTCTCACAGGGAATAATAATTCACCCCTCCACTTT	CASSLTGNNNSPLHF
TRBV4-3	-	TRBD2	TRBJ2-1	TGCGCCAGCAGCCGGACTAGCGGGCCCTATGAGCAGTTCTTC	CASSRTSGPYEQFF
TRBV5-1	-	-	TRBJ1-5	TGCGCCAGCAGCCCATCCCCAGGGGCCGGGCGGTCCCAGCATTTT	CASSPSPGAGRSQHF
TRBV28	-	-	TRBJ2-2	TGTGCCAGCACTTTAGCGCTGAACACCGGGGAGCTGTTTTTT	CASTLALNTGELFF
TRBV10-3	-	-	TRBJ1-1	TGTGCCATCAGTGCCGGAGGGGACACTGAAGCTTTCTTT	CAISAGGDTEAFF
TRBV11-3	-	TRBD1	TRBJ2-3	TGTGCCAGCAGCTTGGGACAGACAAGCACGGGGTCCGATTTT	CASSLGQTSTGSDF
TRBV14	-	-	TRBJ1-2	TGTGCCAGCAGCCAAGAGGTTCAGGGCTACACCTTC	CASSQEVQGYTF
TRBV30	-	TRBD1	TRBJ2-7	TGTGCCTGGAGCTCCGGGACAGGGGGCGCCTACGAGCAGTACTTC	CAWSSGTGGAYEQYF
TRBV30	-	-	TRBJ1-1	TGTGCCTGGAGTAGAGACACTGAAGCTTTCTTT	CAWSRDTEAFF
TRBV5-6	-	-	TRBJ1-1	TGTGCCAGCAACATGGGAGAAGGCACTGAAGCTTTCTTT	CASNMGEGTEAFF
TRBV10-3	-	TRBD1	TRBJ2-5	TGTGCCATCAGTCCGCGACAGGGCGATCGGGAGACCCAGTACTTC	CAISPRQGDRETQYF
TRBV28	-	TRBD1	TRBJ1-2	TGTGCCAGCATCTACTCGGGACAGGGTTATGGCTACACCTTC	CASIYSGQGYGYTF
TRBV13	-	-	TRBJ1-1	TGTGCCAGCAGCTTAGTTGGTTCTATGAACACTGAAGCTTTCTTT	CASSLVGSMNTEAFF
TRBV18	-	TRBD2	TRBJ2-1	TGTGCCAGCTCACCACAGTCGGGGGGGCTTGAGCAGTTCTTC	CASSPQSGGLEQFF
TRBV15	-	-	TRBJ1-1	TGTGCCACCGGTGAGCTGGGGCGCGCCACTGAAGCTTTCTTT	CATGELGRATEAFF
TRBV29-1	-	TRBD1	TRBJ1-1	TGCAGCGTTGCCGGGACAGGGGAGGTTGAAGCTTTCTTT	CSVAGTGEVEAFF
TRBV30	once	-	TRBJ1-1	TGTGCCTTGCTTGGGAGGCCTGAAGCTTTCTTT	CALLGRPEAFF
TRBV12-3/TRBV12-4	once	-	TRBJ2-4	TGTGCCAGCAGTTTATCGGACATTCAGTACTTC	CASSLSDIQYF
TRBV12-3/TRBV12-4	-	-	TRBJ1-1	TGTGCCAGCCGTCTGAGGGACACGGAAGCTTTCTTT	CASRLRDTEAFF
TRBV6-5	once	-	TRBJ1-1	TGTGCCAGCACCAGGGGTACCGGCGCTGAAGCTTTCTTT	CASTRGTGAEAFF
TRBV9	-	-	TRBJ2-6	TGTGCCAGCAGCGCTCGGGCCCGGGGGTCTGGGGCCAACGTCCTGACTTTC	CASSARARGSGANVLTF
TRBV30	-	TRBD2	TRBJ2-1	TGTGCCTGGAGTCAAACTAGCGGGAGACGTCATGAGCAGTTCTTC	CAWSQTSGRRHEQFF
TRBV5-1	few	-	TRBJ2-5	TGCGCCAGCAGCTTTGAGACAGGGAGGGAGACCCAGTACTTC	CASSFETGRETQYF
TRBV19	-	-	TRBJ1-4	TGTGCCAGTATAGAACAGGGAGTCGAAAAACTGTTTTTT	CASIEQGVEKLFF
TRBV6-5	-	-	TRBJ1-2	TGTGCCAGCATCACGGGAGAGTCCATTGTGGCGGGCTACACCTTC	CASITGESIVAGYTF
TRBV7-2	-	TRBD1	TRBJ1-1	TGTGCCAGCAGTTTGGACAGGGTGGGGACTGAAGCTTTCTTT	CASSLDRVGTEAFF
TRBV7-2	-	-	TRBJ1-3	TGTGCCAGCAGCCGGACAAGTTCCTCTGGAAACACCATATATTTT	CASSRTSSSGNTIYF
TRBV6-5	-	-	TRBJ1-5	TGTGCCAGCAGCGCGTCGGGGAGCAATCAGCCCCAGCATTTT	CASSASGSNQPQHF
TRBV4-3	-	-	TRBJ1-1	TGCGCCAGCAGCCAAGCTGCTCGGTACACTGAAGCTTTCTTT	CASSQAARYTEAFF
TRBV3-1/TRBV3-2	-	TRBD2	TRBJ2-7	TGTGCCAGCAGCCTTACCGGGACTACCGGCGAGCAGTACTTC	CASSLTGTTGEQYF
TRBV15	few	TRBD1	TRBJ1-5	TGTGCCACCAGCACAGCGACAGGGCCTAATCAGCCCCAGCATTTT	CATSTATGPNQPQHF
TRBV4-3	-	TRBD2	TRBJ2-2	TGCGCCAGCAGTCTTGGGAGCGGGGGAGTAGACACCGGGGAGCTGTTTTTT	CASSLGSGGVDTGELFF